The rows below give T cell receptor beta chains drawn from one sample of a study of T cell responses to AZD1222 COVID-19 vaccine. Generated by immunoSEQ multiplex PCR, the TCRdb table keeps only in-frame clones and is missing some. The sample has 100,000 to 150,000 clones, 88% seen once. The sample was peripheral blood, taken on day 0 of AZD1222 vaccination. All receptors come from an adult in good health. CDR3s include the opening cysteine and the closing phenylalanine or tryptophan. Fields, in order: V gene, D gene, J gene, clone size, CDR3 DNA, CDR3 protein. A D gene is named only where the DNA matches it firmly. Only part of the rows carry a size: once, few, many, or a class if the clone is expanded.

v_call: TRBV7-8
d_call: .
j_call: TRBJ1-1
clone_size: .
cdr3_nt: TGTGCCAGCAGCTTACTACAGGGTCGTGGCACTGAAGCTTTCTTT
cdr3_aa: CASSLLQGRGTEAFF

v_call: TRBV6-1
d_call: TRBD2
j_call: TRBJ2-7
clone_size: .
cdr3_nt: TGTGCCAGCAGTGAGCCCGGGGAGGGGTTTTCCTACGAGCAGTACTTC
cdr3_aa: CASSEPGEGFSYEQYF

v_call: TRBV25-1
d_call: TRBD1
j_call: TRBJ1-5
clone_size: few
cdr3_nt: TGTGCCAGCAGCGACAGGGATGATCAGCCCCAGCATTTT
cdr3_aa: CASSDRDDQPQHF

v_call: TRBV3-1/TRBV3-2
d_call: TRBD2
j_call: TRBJ2-7
clone_size: .
cdr3_nt: TGTGCCAGCAGCCAAGTAGCGGGAAATTTCGAGCAGTACTTC
cdr3_aa: CASSQVAGNFEQYF

v_call: TRBV18
d_call: TRBD1
j_call: TRBJ2-3
clone_size: once
cdr3_nt: TGTGCCAGCATATTCCGGGACAGGGGGATAGATACGCAGTATTTT
cdr3_aa: CASIFRDRGIDTQYF

v_call: TRBV11-3
d_call: .
j_call: TRBJ1-2
clone_size: .
cdr3_nt: TGTGCCAGCAGCGACGGCTCAGGATTAAAAGGCTATGGCTACACCTTC
cdr3_aa: CASSDGSGLKGYGYTF

v_call: TRBV27
d_call: TRBD1
j_call: TRBJ2-1
clone_size: .
cdr3_nt: TGTGCCAGCAGTTTGGGACAGGGGCGCTATAATGAGCAGTTCTTC
cdr3_aa: CASSLGQGRYNEQFF

v_call: TRBV30
d_call: TRBD1
j_call: TRBJ2-2
clone_size: .
cdr3_nt: TGTGCCTGGGCTGGGACAGGGGGTTGGGGGGAGCTGTTTTTT
cdr3_aa: CAWAGTGGWGELFF

v_call: TRBV5-4
d_call: TRBD2
j_call: TRBJ2-3
clone_size: .
cdr3_nt: TGTGCCAGCAGTCCTCGACTAGCGGGAGGGCCAGATACGCAGTATTTT
cdr3_aa: CASSPRLAGGPDTQYF

v_call: TRBV27
d_call: TRBD2
j_call: TRBJ2-2
clone_size: .
cdr3_nt: TGTGCCAGCAGTCCCCAGACTAGCGGGAGGACCGGGGAGCTGTTTTTT
cdr3_aa: CASSPQTSGRTGELFF

v_call: TRBV5-8
d_call: TRBD2
j_call: TRBJ2-7
clone_size: .
cdr3_nt: TGTGCCAGCAGCTTTGGGGGGGACTACGAGCAGTACTTC
cdr3_aa: CASSFGGDYEQYF

v_call: TRBV4-1
d_call: .
j_call: TRBJ1-5
clone_size: .
cdr3_nt: TGCGCCAGCAGCCAAGGGTCAGGGAGTCGGAATCAGCCCCAGCATTTT
cdr3_aa: CASSQGSGSRNQPQHF

v_call: TRBV5-6
d_call: .
j_call: TRBJ2-3
clone_size: once
cdr3_nt: TGTGCCAGCAGCCTGAGGGGGGGTAGCACAGATACGCAGTATTTT
cdr3_aa: CASSLRGGSTDTQYF

v_call: TRBV5-5
d_call: .
j_call: TRBJ1-1
clone_size: .
cdr3_nt: TGTGCCAGCAGCTTTGAAGGGTTCGGAGCTTTCTTT
cdr3_aa: CASSFEGFGAFF

v_call: TRBV28
d_call: .
j_call: TRBJ2-7
clone_size: .
cdr3_nt: TGTGCCAGCAGTTCCCCTGGATTAGGATACGAGCAGTACTTC
cdr3_aa: CASSSPGLGYEQYF

v_call: TRBV30
d_call: .
j_call: TRBJ1-5
clone_size: .
cdr3_nt: TGTGCCTGGAGTCAGCGGGGCAATCAGCCCCAGCATTTT
cdr3_aa: CAWSQRGNQPQHF

v_call: TRBV13
d_call: .
j_call: TRBJ1-5
clone_size: .
cdr3_nt: TGTGCCAGCAGCTCTACCGTGGGTGGGGGTCAGCCCCAGCATTTT
cdr3_aa: CASSSTVGGGQPQHF

v_call: TRBV7-9
d_call: .
j_call: TRBJ1-5
clone_size: .
cdr3_nt: TGTGCCAGTGGGCCAGGGCCCAATCAGCCCCAGCATTTT
cdr3_aa: CASGPGPNQPQHF

v_call: TRBV19
d_call: .
j_call: TRBJ1-4
clone_size: .
cdr3_nt: TGTGCCAGTAGTATGGGGGCCGCGGCTAATGAAAAACTGTTTTTT
cdr3_aa: CASSMGAAANEKLFF

v_call: TRBV19
d_call: .
j_call: TRBJ1-1
clone_size: .
cdr3_nt: TGTGCCAGTAGTATTCAGGTTTCGGACGAAACTTTCTTT
cdr3_aa: CASSIQVSDETFF

v_call: TRBV4-3
d_call: .
j_call: TRBJ1-1
clone_size: once
cdr3_nt: TGCGCCAGCAGCCATAAAGAAGGGGAGTCTGAAGCTTTCTTT
cdr3_aa: CASSHKEGESEAFF

v_call: TRBV27
d_call: TRBD1
j_call: TRBJ1-2
clone_size: .
cdr3_nt: TGTGCCAGCAGTCCTCGGGACAGGGGTTACGATCGCTACACCTTC
cdr3_aa: CASSPRDRGYDRYTF

v_call: TRBV6-5
d_call: .
j_call: TRBJ1-2
clone_size: once
cdr3_nt: TGTGCCAGCAGCGTTCAGGTGGGGGGCAACTATGGCTACACCTTC
cdr3_aa: CASSVQVGGNYGYTF

v_call: TRBV3-1/TRBV3-2
d_call: TRBD1
j_call: TRBJ1-1
clone_size: .
cdr3_nt: TGTGCCAGCAGCCAACACAGGGGAAGGGCTTTCTTT
cdr3_aa: CASSQHRGRAFF

v_call: TRBV27
d_call: TRBD1
j_call: TRBJ1-6
clone_size: once
cdr3_nt: TGTGCCAGCAGTCCCTCGACAGGGCACTATAATTCACCCCTCCACTTT
cdr3_aa: CASSPSTGHYNSPLHF

v_call: TRBV3-1/TRBV3-2
d_call: .
j_call: TRBJ1-1
clone_size: .
cdr3_nt: TGTGCCAGCTCACAGATTAACACTGAAGCTTTCTTT
cdr3_aa: CASSQINTEAFF

v_call: TRBV7-3
d_call: .
j_call: TRBJ1-1
clone_size: .
cdr3_nt: TGTGCCAGCAGCTTAATCGGAGACACTGAAGCTTTCTTT
cdr3_aa: CASSLIGDTEAFF

v_call: TRBV20-1
d_call: .
j_call: TRBJ2-1
clone_size: .
cdr3_nt: TGCAGTGCTAGAGCATACAATGAGCAGTTCTTC
cdr3_aa: CSARAYNEQFF

v_call: TRBV28
d_call: .
j_call: TRBJ2-5
clone_size: .
cdr3_nt: TGTGCCAGCAGCCTTCCCCAGCGGAAGACCCAGTACTTC
cdr3_aa: CASSLPQRKTQYF

v_call: TRBV28
d_call: TRBD1
j_call: TRBJ1-4
clone_size: .
cdr3_nt: TGTGCCAGCAGTGAGATAAACCGGGACAGGGGGCGTGAAAAACTGTTTTTT
cdr3_aa: CASSEINRDRGREKLFF

v_call: TRBV12-3/TRBV12-4
d_call: .
j_call: TRBJ1-1
clone_size: .
cdr3_nt: TGTGCCAGCAGTTTGGGCAGGTTGGAAGCTTTCTTT
cdr3_aa: CASSLGRLEAFF

v_call: TRBV5-4
d_call: TRBD2
j_call: TRBJ2-1
clone_size: .
cdr3_nt: TGTGCCAGCAGCCAGACTAGCGGGAGTTACAATGAGCAGTTCTTC
cdr3_aa: CASSQTSGSYNEQFF

v_call: TRBV25-1
d_call: .
j_call: TRBJ2-1
clone_size: few
cdr3_nt: TGTGCCAGCAGTGAAACCGGGGGCCGGCCCCACTACAATGAGCAGTTCTTC
cdr3_aa: CASSETGGRPHYNEQFF

v_call: TRBV6-5
d_call: .
j_call: TRBJ1-5
clone_size: .
cdr3_nt: TGTGCCACCGGACAGAATAGCAATCAGCCCCAGCATTTT
cdr3_aa: CATGQNSNQPQHF

v_call: TRBV30
d_call: .
j_call: TRBJ2-1
clone_size: once
cdr3_nt: TGTGCCTGGAGGTCGTCCGGCACCTACAATGAGCAGTTCTTC
cdr3_aa: CAWRSSGTYNEQFF

v_call: TRBV19
d_call: .
j_call: TRBJ2-3
clone_size: .
cdr3_nt: TGTGCCAGTAGGGAGCGGTCCTCCTGGGGGAGCACAGATACGCAGTATTTT
cdr3_aa: CASRERSSWGSTDTQYF

v_call: TRBV28
d_call: .
j_call: TRBJ1-5
clone_size: .
cdr3_nt: TGTGCCACCTCGGTTAACAATCAGCCCCAGCATTTT
cdr3_aa: CATSVNNQPQHF

v_call: TRBV6-5
d_call: TRBD1
j_call: TRBJ1-4
clone_size: few
cdr3_nt: TGTGCCAGCAGTCCCCGGACAGGGGCATCTGAAAAACTGTTTTTT
cdr3_aa: CASSPRTGASEKLFF

v_call: TRBV3-1/TRBV3-2
d_call: TRBD2
j_call: TRBJ2-1
clone_size: .
cdr3_nt: TGTGCCAGCGCGAGGACGCGGGAGTCCTACAATGAGCAGTTCTTC
cdr3_aa: CASARTRESYNEQFF

v_call: TRBV6-2/TRBV6-3
d_call: .
j_call: TRBJ2-1
clone_size: .
cdr3_nt: TGTGCCAGCAGTAACACCCCGGGACGGTACAATGAGCAGTTCTTC
cdr3_aa: CASSNTPGRYNEQFF